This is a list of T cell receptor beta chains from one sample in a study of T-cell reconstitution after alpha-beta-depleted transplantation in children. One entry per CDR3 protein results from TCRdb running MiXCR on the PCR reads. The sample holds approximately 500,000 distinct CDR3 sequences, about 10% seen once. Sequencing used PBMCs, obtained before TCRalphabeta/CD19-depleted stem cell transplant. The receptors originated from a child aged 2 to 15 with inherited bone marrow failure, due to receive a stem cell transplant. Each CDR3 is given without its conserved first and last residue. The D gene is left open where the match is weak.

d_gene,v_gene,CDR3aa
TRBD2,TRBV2,AIYGLAGGQAETQY
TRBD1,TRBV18,ASSPRQGVFYGYT
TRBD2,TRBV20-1,SARGGTSGIEQY
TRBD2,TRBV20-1,SARDALAGGTGETQY
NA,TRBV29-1,SVQGNLETQY
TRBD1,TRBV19,ASSPGTVYEQY
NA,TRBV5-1,ASSLDQTQY
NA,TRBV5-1,ASSLVAGNTQY
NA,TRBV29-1,SVRGSSYEQY
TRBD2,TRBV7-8,ASSFGGRAGEQF
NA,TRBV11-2,ASSFGLNGYT
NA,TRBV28,ASTLAGAGAF
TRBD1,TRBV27,ASSFRDRVNVLT
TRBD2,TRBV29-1,SALVLSGRYEQY
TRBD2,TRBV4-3,ASSQSLAESYNEQF
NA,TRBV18,ASSPRGESSYNEQF
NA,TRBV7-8,ASSDRQVSYNEQF
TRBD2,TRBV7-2,ASSLEGTSGRELF
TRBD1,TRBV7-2,ASRRTGRGAEAF
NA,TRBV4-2,ASSQLGFYEQY
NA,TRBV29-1,SVGRGSTGELF
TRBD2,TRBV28,ASLGGGSDTQY
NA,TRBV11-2,ASSSHAGNSNQPQH
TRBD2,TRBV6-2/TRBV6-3,ASRTSGLIGETQY
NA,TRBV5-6,ASSFFTDSIQY
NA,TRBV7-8,ASSPLGRGQNTEAF
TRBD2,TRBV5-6,ASSQPGLAASQETQY
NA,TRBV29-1,SVEEGISGAGTYEQY
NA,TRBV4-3,ASSQGRAGLAKNIQY
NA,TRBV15,ATSRALRAEAF
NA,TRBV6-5,ASSYNFGSPLH
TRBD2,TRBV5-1,ASSSGLAISDTQY
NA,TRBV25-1,ASSESRAHEQY
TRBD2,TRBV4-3,ASSQKPGLGGEQY
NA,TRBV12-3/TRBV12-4,ASSRGDSPLH
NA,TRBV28,ASSHSGMTFPSYEQY
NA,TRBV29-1,SVEARQGRGTEAF
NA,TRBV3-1,ASSHSMDYEQY
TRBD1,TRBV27,ASSLSPGGNTIY
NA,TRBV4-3,ASSHRLVGEQY
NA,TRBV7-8,ASSLGGLLHYEQY